One sample yielded the 24 T cell receptor beta chains listed below, sequenced in a study of CD8 T cells in Susac syndrome. An amount of RNA that ranged from about 0.45 to 1 ug was reverse transcribed with random hexamers. TCRdb redid the calling of the immunoSEQ multiplex PCR reads with MiXCR, one entry per CDR3 protein. The sample shows around 170,000 distinct CDR3 sequences, roughly 95% of them seen only once. The sample comprised CD4+ T cells from PBMCs. The origin of the receptors is a human donor with Susac syndrome.

The V and J genes are TRBV12-3 or TRBV12-4 and TRBJ1-1; D is unresolved. V was cut by 8 bases and J by 1 base, with 11 bases left in between. This CDR3 is built from 13 residues. The CDR3, as DNA: TGTGCCAGCCACAGAAGGTCGAACACTGAAGCTTTCTTT. This translates into CASHRRSNTEAFF.

The chain employs TRBV30 and TRBJ2-7, with D unresolved. Looked up from germline, CDR1 is GTSNPN and CDR2 is SVGIG (reference sequence). CDR3 length: 14 residues. The V gene lost 0 bases and the J gene lost 1 base, with 10 bases spanning the gap. Here the CDR3 reads CAWSVGWGSYEQYF. In nucleotides, the CDR3 is TGTGCCTGGAGTGTAGGGTGGGGTTCCTACGAGCAGTACTTC. Together with reference TRBV30 and TRBJ2-7, the CDR3 gives the full variable domain: SQTIHQWPATLVQPVGSPLSLECTVEGTSNPNLYWYRQAAGRGLQLLFYSVGIGQISSEVPQNLSASRPQDRQFILSSKKLLLSDSGFYLCAWSVGWGSYEQYFGPGTRLTVT.

The chain carries TRBV9 and TRBJ2-7; D unclear. Germline V lookup: CDR1 SGDLS, CDR2 YYNGEE. The CDR3 spans 14 residues. Trimming took off 0 bases at V and 0 bases at J, with 7 bases between the two ends. The CDR3 region is CASSVERSSYEQYF. CDR3 DNA sequence: TGTGCCAGCAGCGTAGAACGATCCTCCTACGAGCAGTACTTC.

This sequence joins TRBV28 and TRBJ2-7; TRBD2 is a possible D gene (6 bases). CDR3 length: 14 amino acids. Trimming took off 5 bases at V and 0 bases at J, with 11 bases between the two ends. Germline CDR1 reads MDHEN; CDR2 reads SYDVKM. CDR3 residues: CASSALTSSYEQYF. The CDR3 nucleotides are TGTGCCAGCAGTGCATTGACTAGCTCCTACGAGCAGTACTTC.

The chain joins TRBV18 to TRBJ1-1; 8 bases align to TRBD1. CDR3 length: 17 residues. Germline CDR1 reads KGHSH; CDR2 reads LQKENI. J was trimmed by 3 bases and V by 4 bases; bases with no gene match: 13. The DNA for the CDR3 is TGTGCCAGCTCACTTCGGACAGGGCTTTCATTCGACACTGAAGCTTTCTTT. Protein sequence: CASSLRTGLSFDTEAFF. Variable domain in full (rest from reference TRBV18 and TRBJ1-1): NAGVMQNPRHLVRRRGQEARLRCSPMKGHSHVYWYRQLPEEGLKFMVYLQKENIIDESGMPKERFSAEFPKEGPSILRIQQVVRGDSAAYFCASSLRTGLSFDTEAFFGQGTRLTVV.

This chain links TRBV4-3 with TRBJ1-5; TRBD1 is a possible D gene (6 bases). Germline loops: CDR1 LGHNA, CDR2 YSLEER. Trimming stripped 0 bases from V and 5 bases from J, with 14 bases between. The CDR3 has 16 residues. For the CDR3, the DNA is TGCGCCAGCAGCCAAGATACGGGACAAGGGTATCAGCCCCAGCATTTT. It is translated as CASSQDTGQGYQPQHF.

The V gene is TRBV24-1, the J gene TRBJ2-1, with 13 bases matching TRBD2. V was pared by 4 bases and J by 8 bases, with 7 bases of the junction left unmatched. This CDR3 is 16 amino acids long. In germline, CDR1 is KGHDR, CDR2 SFDVKD. The CDR3 coding sequence is TGTGCCACCAGTGACCAAGGACTAGCGGGAGCCTATGAGCAGTTCTTC. Protein sequence: CATSDQGLAGAYEQFF.

This chain uses TRBV5-6 with TRBJ2-5, with D possibly being TRBD2 (6 bases). The CDR3 loop spans 15 amino acids. Germline V gene data show CDR1 as SGHDT and CDR2 as YYEEEE. V lost 4 bases, J lost 5 bases, and 18 bases lay in between. The DNA for the CDR3 is TGTGCCAGCAGCGGGTACAGAGATGGGGGGGAGACCCAGTACTTC. Translated, it gives CASSGYRDGGETQYF.

The gene calls are TRBV20-1 and TRBJ2-1; D is ambiguous. The germline V and J ends were trimmed by 7 bases and 5 bases, with 18 bases remaining between them. CDR3 size: 14 residues. The germline gives CDR1 DFQATT, CDR2 SNEGSKA (reference sequence). The chain's CDR3 is CSVNPVHSHNEQFF. CDR3 nucleotide sequence: TGCAGTGTCAATCCGGTGCACTCACACAATGAGCAGTTCTTC.

J is TRBJ2-1 and V is TRBV28; the match to TRBD2 covers 8 bases. CDR1 is MDHEN, CDR2 SYDVKM, per germline. V was pared by 10 bases and J by 9 bases, with 14 bases of the junction left unmatched. The CDR3 spans 14 residues. The CDR3 sequence: CAITQGDREGEQFF. The CDR3 DNA sequence: TGTGCCATCACACAGGGCGATCGGGAGGGTGAGCAGTTCTTC.

The rearrangement joins TRBV5-1 to TRBJ2-7; weak D call: TRBD2 (6 bases). Trimming removed 3 bases at V and 1 base at J, with 11 bases between. Germline lookup yields CDR1 SGHRS and CDR2 YFSETQ. This CDR3 contains 14 residues. CDR3 nucleotide sequence: TGCGCCAGCAGCTCGGGACTGACGTCCTACGAGCAGTACTTC. As protein: CASSSGLTSYEQYF.

This chain connects TRBV24-1 to TRBJ2-2, with 8 bases aligning to TRBD2. The CDR3 has 16 residues. Germline V gives CDR1 KGHDR, CDR2 SFDVKD. V gave up 5 bases and J gave up 7 bases; unmatched junction bases: 11. The CDR3 sequence is CATSARATSVGGELFF. CDR3 DNA sequence: TGTGCCACCAGTGCCCGGGCGACTAGCGTTGGCGGGGAGCTGTTTTTT.

The chain employs TRBV29-1 and TRBJ1-2; 8 bases agree with TRBD1. The junction had 8 bases not matched to a gene; V was cut back by 5 bases and J by 0 bases. Germline CDR1 SQVTM, CDR2 ANQGSEA. This CDR3 is 15 amino acids long. The CDR3 loop is CSVSQWDRPNYGYTF. CDR3 bases: TGCAGCGTTTCCCAATGGGACAGGCCTAACTATGGCTACACCTTC.

The chain combines TRBV3-1 with TRBJ2-7; 11 positions match TRBD1. Per the germline V gene, CDR1 is LGHDT and CDR2 is YNNKEL (reference sequence). The CDR3 covers 16 residues. V lost 5 bases, J lost 2 bases, and 8 bases stayed unmatched. The DNA of the CDR3 is TGTGCCAGCAGCAACCGGGACAGGGGGTTCCCCTACGAGCAGTACTTC. Its translation: CASSNRDRGFPYEQYF.

This clonotype has a single count. The chain employs TRBV24-1 and TRBJ1-2, with TRBD1 as a possible D gene (5 bases). CDR3 length equals 14 residues. Per germline, CDR1 KGHDR and CDR2 SFDVKD. Trimming cost V 6 bases and J 7 bases, with 17 bases left between them. As DNA, the CDR3 is TGTGCCACCAGTAGTCACAGGTCGTGGGGTGGCTACACCTTC. Translated: CATSSHRSWGGYTF.

The sample holds one count of this clonotype. The chain uses TRBV18 and TRBJ2-7; possibly TRBD1 for D (5 bases). Germline CDR1 is KGHSH and CDR2 is LQKENI. CDR3 length: 16 residues. Trimming stripped 0 bases from V and 2 bases from J, with 14 bases between. The CDR3 loop reads CASSPPSRQPTYEQYF. CDR3 DNA sequence: TGTGCCAGCTCACCACCATCGCGACAGCCTACCTACGAGCAGTACTTC.

The chain has TRBV5-6 and TRBJ2-7, with D maybe TRBD1 (5 bases). CDR1 SGHDT and CDR2 YYEEEE come from the germline V gene. The V end lost 4 bases, the J end lost 2 bases, and 13 bases lay between the germline ends. There are 14 residues in the CDR3. CDR3 sequence: CASSPRQSTYEQYV. CDR3 bases: TGTGCCAGCAGCCCGAGACAGAGCACCTACGAGCAGTACGTC.

This chain links TRBV28 with TRBJ2-5; D gene uncertain. The CDR3 extends over 17 amino acids. Trimming pared 6 bases from V and 1 base from J, leaving 21 bases between. CDR1 and CDR2 (germline): MDHEN, SYDVKM. CDR3: CASSTSTQQIAQETQYF. CDR3 DNA: TGTGCCAGCAGCACATCCACCCAGCAGATAGCCCAAGAGACCCAGTACTTC.

The V and J genes are TRBV2 and TRBJ1-2, with D tentatively TRBD1 (5 bases). CDR1 is SNHLY and CDR2 is FYNNEI in the germline V gene. This CDR3 spans 15 amino acids. Deletions cut 0 bases from V and 4 bases from J, with 12 bases between. For the CDR3, the DNA is TGTGCCAGCAGTGAAGCGCTTCAGGGTATCTATGGCTACACCTTC. Translated: CASSEALQGIYGYTF.

V and J are TRBV12-3 or TRBV12-4 and TRBJ2-1; no clear D gene. Between the trimmed V and J ends, which lost 1 base and 0 bases, there was a span of 10 bases. This CDR3 spans 16 amino acids. The CDR3 coding sequence is TGTGCCAGCAGTTTAGGAGGCAGCAGCTCCTACAATGAGCAGTTCTTC. Its protein is CASSLGGSSSYNEQFF.

The chain recombines TRBV5-1 with TRBJ2-3; D might be TRBD1 (6 bases). CDR3 length: 16 residues. CDR1 is SGHRS, CDR2 YFSETQ, per germline. V lost 4 bases and J 0 bases, leaving 15 bases between the germline ends. The chain's CDR3 is CASSPQGTGSTDTQYF. CDR3 bases: TGCGCCAGCAGCCCCCAGGGGACCGGAAGCACAGATACGCAGTATTTT.

V is TRBV9 and J is TRBJ1-6; 7 bases line up with TRBD1. The trim removed 2 bases at V and 9 bases at J, leaving 5 bases unmatched. The CDR3 sequence is 14 residues long. Germline CDR1 is SGDLS and CDR2 is YYNGEE. This CDR3 reads CASSVGQLASPLHF. DNA of the CDR3: TGTGCCAGCAGCGTGGGACAGCTTGCTTCACCCCTCCACTTT.

The chain couples TRBV15 to TRBJ2-1; 9 bases agree with TRBD1. CDR3 length: 17 residues. With 3 bases clipped from V and 7 bases from J, the junction kept 13 bases outside the gene matches. Germline CDR1 LNHNV, CDR2 YYDKDF (reference sequence). The CDR3, as DNA: TGTGCCACCAGCAGTCCTCATGGGACAGGGACGGGGAATGAGCAGTTCTTC. Translation: CATSSPHGTGTGNEQFF.

This clonotype was detected only once. V and J are TRBV28 and TRBJ1-2; tentatively, D is TRBD1 (5 bases). Germline V gene sequence: CDR1 MDHEN, CDR2 SYDVKM. V lost 5 bases and J 8 bases, leaving 18 bases between the germline ends. The length of the CDR3 is 14 residues. The DNA for the CDR3 is TGTGCCAGCAGTCTCCCCTACAGGTCGGAAGGCTACACCTTC. It translates to CASSLPYRSEGYTF.